Listed below are T cell receptor beta chains from one sample, sequenced in a study of blood T cell repertoires in COVID-19. TCRdb's copy holds only in-frame clones and misses some; the assay was immunoSEQ multiplex PCR. This table has approximately 230,000 clones, just over 85% appearing once. Sequencing used peripheral blood. The origin of the receptors is a man under 40 who had recovered from COVID-19. Each CDR3 is given with its conserved first and last residue. D genes are given only for firm matches. The listing skips clone size in some rows; elsewhere it reads once, few, many or a size class.

d_call clone_size j_call v_call cdr3_aa cdr3_nt
NA few TRBJ1-5 TRBV19 CASKPRGGNQPQHF TGTGCCAGTAAACCCAGGGGTGGCAATCAGCCCCAGCATTTT
TRBD1 NA TRBJ2-3 TRBV9 CASSLRGQYSDTQYF TGTGCCAGCAGCCTTAGGGGACAGTACAGTGATACGCAGTATTTT
TRBD1 NA TRBJ1-1 TRBV5-6 CASSLARGPQNTEAFF TGTGCCAGCAGCTTGGCCAGGGGGCCCCAGAACACTGAAGCTTTCTTT
NA NA TRBJ1-2 TRBV4-1 CASSHTSRGGPQGYGYTF TGCGCCAGCAGCCACACGTCGCGGGGGGGACCGCAGGGCTATGGCTACACCTTC
NA NA TRBJ2-1 TRBV28 CASSFISYNEQFF TGTGCCAGCAGTTTCATTTCCTACAATGAGCAGTTCTTC
TRBD2 NA TRBJ2-1 TRBV10-1 CASSGNSGGPGDEQFF TGCGCCAGCAGTGGAAATAGCGGGGGCCCCGGGGATGAGCAGTTCTTC
TRBD1 NA TRBJ2-5 TRBV6-5 CASSKQGAQGETQYF TGTGCCAGCAGTAAACAGGGGGCGCAAGGAGAGACCCAGTACTTC
NA NA TRBJ2-7 TRBV9 CASSVIPGYEQYF TGTGCCAGCAGCGTAATTCCAGGGTACGAGCAGTACTTC
NA NA TRBJ1-2 TRBV12-5 CASGLVGRANYGYTF TGTGCTAGTGGTTTGGTTGGTAGAGCTAACTATGGCTACACCTTC
NA NA TRBJ2-1 TRBV7-9 CASSFGAGANEQFF TGTGCCAGCAGCTTCGGGGCAGGGGCCAATGAGCAGTTCTTC
TRBD1 NA TRBJ1-4 TRBV3-1/TRBV3-2 CASSLEAGTGPEKLFF TGTGCCAGCAGCCTGGAGGCCGGGACAGGGCCCGAAAAACTGTTTTTT
NA NA TRBJ1-2 TRBV6-1 CASSERWAGYGYTF TGTGCCAGCAGTGAAAGGTGGGCAGGGTATGGCTACACCTTC
NA NA TRBJ2-5 TRBV7-2 CACNGLAGTQYF TGTGCCTGCAATGGACTTGCTGGGACCCAGTACTTC
TRBD2 NA TRBJ2-7 TRBV18 CASSPDSSGGAGEQYF TGTGCCAGCTCACCAGATTCTAGCGGGGGGGCAGGCGAGCAGTACTTC
TRBD1 NA TRBJ1-1 TRBV4-1 CASSLAQGAGEAFF TGCGCCAGCAGCCTGGCACAGGGGGCGGGTGAAGCTTTCTTT
NA NA TRBJ2-7 TRBV15 CATSRERESYEQYF TGTGCCACCAGCAGAGAGAGGGAATCCTACGAGCAGTACTTC
TRBD1 NA TRBJ2-2 TRBV6-4 CASRTFRGTGGTGELFF TGTGCCAGCAGAACCTTCAGGGGAACAGGGGGCACCGGGGAGCTGTTTTTT
TRBD2 once TRBJ2-1 TRBV18 CASRPRGTSGSIEQFF TGTGCCAGCCGCCCCCGAGGGACTAGCGGTTCAATTGAGCAGTTCTTC
NA NA TRBJ1-1 TRBV12-3/TRBV12-4 CASARSSFYEAFF TGTGCCAGCGCTAGGAGCAGCTTTTATGAAGCTTTCTTT
NA NA TRBJ2-5 TRBV19 CASSIAPSVQETQYF TGTGCCAGTAGTATAGCTCCCAGCGTTCAAGAGACCCAGTACTTC
TRBD1 NA TRBJ1-2 TRBV13 CASSDHPGTGLNYGYTF TGTGCCAGCAGCGATCACCCCGGGACAGGGCTAAACTATGGCTACACCTTC
TRBD1 once TRBJ2-2 TRBV11-3 CASSYLRDRGDTGELFF TGTGCCAGCAGCTATCTCCGGGACAGGGGGGACACCGGGGAGCTGTTTTTT
NA NA TRBJ1-4 TRBV6-5 CASNRFGEKLFF TGTGCCAGTAACAGGTTTGGTGAAAAACTGTTTTTT
NA NA TRBJ1-2 TRBV25-1 CASSDVGRPHGYTF TGTGCCAGCAGTGATGTTGGCAGGCCTCATGGCTACACCTTC
NA NA TRBJ2-7 TRBV4-1 CASSQMGGPVLIHEQYF TGCGCCAGCAGCCAAATGGGGGGGCCGGTGCTTATCCACGAGCAGTACTTC
NA NA TRBJ2-7 TRBV19 CASSTSALSLYEQYF TGTGCCAGTAGTACGAGCGCCTTATCCCTTTACGAGCAGTACTTC
TRBD2 NA TRBJ2-3 TRBV5-1 CASRPFGEGADTQYF TGCGCCAGCAGGCCCTTCGGGGAGGGCGCAGATACGCAGTATTTT
NA NA TRBJ2-5 TRBV24-1 CATSVCRVEETQYF TGTGCCACCAGTGTTTGCAGGGTGGAAGAGACCCAGTACTTC
TRBD2 NA TRBJ2-3 TRBV11-2 CASSLGLAGDINIADTQYF TGTGCCAGCAGCTTAGGACTAGCGGGGGACATAAATATCGCAGATACGCAGTATTTT
NA NA TRBJ1-2 TRBV28 CASSSAGTYGYTF TGTGCCAGCAGTAGCGCGGGAACCTATGGCTACACCTTC
TRBD1 NA TRBJ1-5 TRBV5-5 CASSGTGGVVGSNQPQHF TGTGCCAGCAGCGGGACAGGGGGAGTGGTCGGTAGCAATCAGCCCCAGCATTTT